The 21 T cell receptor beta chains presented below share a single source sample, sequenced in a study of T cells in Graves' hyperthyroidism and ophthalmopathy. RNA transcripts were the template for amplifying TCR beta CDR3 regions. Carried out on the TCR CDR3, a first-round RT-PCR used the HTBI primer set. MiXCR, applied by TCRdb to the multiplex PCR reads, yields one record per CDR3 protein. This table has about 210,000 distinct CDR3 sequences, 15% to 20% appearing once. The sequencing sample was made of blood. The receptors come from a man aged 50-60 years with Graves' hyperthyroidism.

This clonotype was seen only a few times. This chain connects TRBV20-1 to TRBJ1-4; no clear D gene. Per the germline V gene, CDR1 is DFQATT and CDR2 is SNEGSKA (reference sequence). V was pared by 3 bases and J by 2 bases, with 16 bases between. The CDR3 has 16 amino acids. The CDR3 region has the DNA TGCAGTGCTAGTAGTGGGGTAGGAGGCACTAATGAAAAACTGTTTTTT. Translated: CSASSGVGGTNEKLFF.

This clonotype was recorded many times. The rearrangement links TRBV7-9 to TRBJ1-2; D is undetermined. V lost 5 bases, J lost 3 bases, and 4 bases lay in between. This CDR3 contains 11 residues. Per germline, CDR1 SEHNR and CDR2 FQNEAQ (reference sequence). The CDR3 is CASSRDYGYTF. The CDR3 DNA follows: TGTGCCAGCAGCCGAGACTATGGCTACACCTTC.

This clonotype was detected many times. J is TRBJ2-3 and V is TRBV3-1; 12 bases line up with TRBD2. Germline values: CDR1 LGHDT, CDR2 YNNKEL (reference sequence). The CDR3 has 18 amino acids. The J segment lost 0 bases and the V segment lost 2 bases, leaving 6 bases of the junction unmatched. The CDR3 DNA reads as TGTGCCAGCAGCCAAAAGGGGACTAGCGGGTCTAGCACAGATACGCAGTATTTT. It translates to CASSQKGTSGSSTDTQYF.

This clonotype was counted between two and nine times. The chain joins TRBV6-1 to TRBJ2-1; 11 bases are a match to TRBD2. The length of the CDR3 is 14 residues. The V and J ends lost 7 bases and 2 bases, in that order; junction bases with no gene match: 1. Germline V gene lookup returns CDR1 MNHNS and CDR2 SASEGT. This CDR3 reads CASTGLAAYNEQFF. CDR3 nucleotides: TGTGCCAGCACGGGACTAGCGGCCTACAATGAGCAGTTCTTC.

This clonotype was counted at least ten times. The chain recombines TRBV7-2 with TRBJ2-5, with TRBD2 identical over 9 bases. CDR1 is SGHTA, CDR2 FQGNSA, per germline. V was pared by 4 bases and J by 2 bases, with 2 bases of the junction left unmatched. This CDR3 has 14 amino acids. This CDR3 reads CASSSGLAQETQYF. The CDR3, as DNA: TGTGCCAGCAGCTCGGGACTAGCACAAGAGACCCAGTACTTC.

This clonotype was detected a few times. The CDR3 loop is CASSLGWALSYNEQFF. The CDR3 bases are TGCGCCAGCAGCTTAGGGTGGGCCCTCTCCTACAATGAGCAGTTCTTC. The chain recombines TRBV5-1 with TRBJ2-1; unclear D gene. The V gene lost 2 bases and the J gene lost 0 bases, with 12 bases spanning the gap. This CDR3 region has 16 residues. Per the germline V gene, CDR1 is SGHRS and CDR2 is YFSETQ. The variable domain in full, completed from reference TRBV5-1 and TRBJ2-1, reads KAGVTQTPRYLIKTRGQQVTLSCSPISGHRSVSWYQQTPGQGLQFLFEYFSETQRNKGNFPGRFSGRQFSNSRSEMNVSTLELGDSALYLCASSLGWALSYNEQFFGPGTRLTVL.

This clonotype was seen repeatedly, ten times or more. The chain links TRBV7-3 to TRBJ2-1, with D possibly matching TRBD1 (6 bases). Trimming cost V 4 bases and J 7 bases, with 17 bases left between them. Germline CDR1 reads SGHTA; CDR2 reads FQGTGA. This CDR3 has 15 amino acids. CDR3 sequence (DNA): TGTGCCAGCAGCTCCGAAGTGGGGGCGCTTAATGAGCAGTTCTTC. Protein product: CASSSEVGALNEQFF.

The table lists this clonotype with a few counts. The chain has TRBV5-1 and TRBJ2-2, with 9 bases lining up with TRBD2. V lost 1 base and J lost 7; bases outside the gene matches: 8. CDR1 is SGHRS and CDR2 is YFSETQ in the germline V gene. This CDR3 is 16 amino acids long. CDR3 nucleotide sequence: TGCGCCAGCAGCTTGTTTCCTAGCGGGATGGGCGGGGAGCTGTTTTTT. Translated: CASSLFPSGMGGELFF.

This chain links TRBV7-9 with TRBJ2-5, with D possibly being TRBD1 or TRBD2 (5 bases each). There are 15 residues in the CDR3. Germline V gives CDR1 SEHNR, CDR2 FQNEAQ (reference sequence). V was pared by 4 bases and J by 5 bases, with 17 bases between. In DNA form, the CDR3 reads TGTGCCAGCAGCTACCGGGATGTTGGGGACGAGACCCAGTACTTC. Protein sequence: CASSYRDVGDETQYF. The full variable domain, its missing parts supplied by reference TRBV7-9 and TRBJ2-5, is DTGVSQNPRHKITKRGQNVTFRCDPISEHNRLYWYRQTLGQGPEFLTYFQNEAQLEKSRLLSDRFSAERPKGSFSTLEIQRTEQGDSAMYLCASSYRDVGDETQYFGPGTRLLVL.

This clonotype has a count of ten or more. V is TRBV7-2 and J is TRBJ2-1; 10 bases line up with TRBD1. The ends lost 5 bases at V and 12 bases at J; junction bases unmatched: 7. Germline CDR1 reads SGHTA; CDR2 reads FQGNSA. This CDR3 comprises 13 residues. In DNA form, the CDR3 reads TGTGCCAGCAGCCAGACAGGGGGCGATTGGCAGTTCTTC. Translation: CASSQTGGDWQFF.

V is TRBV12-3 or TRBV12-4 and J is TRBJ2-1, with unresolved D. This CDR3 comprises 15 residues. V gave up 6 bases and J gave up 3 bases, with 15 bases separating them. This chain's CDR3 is CASRNFRGNYNEQFF. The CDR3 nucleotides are TGTGCCAGCAGAAACTTTCGTGGGAACTACAATGAGCAGTTCTTC.

The CDR3 nucleotides are TGTGCCAGCTCTCGGACAGCTAATGAAAAACTGTTTTTT. Translated, it gives CASSRTANEKLFF. The chain has TRBV18 and TRBJ1-4; a possible D gene is TRBD1 (6 bases). The ends were cut back, 6 bases at V and 3 bases at J, with 8 bases in the middle. The germline V gene has CDR1 KGHSH and CDR2 LQKENI. The CDR3 is made up of 13 amino acids. Full variable domain (outside the CDR3, taken from reference TRBV18 and TRBJ1-4): NAGVMQNPRHLVRRRGQEARLRCSPMKGHSHVYWYRQLPEEGLKFMVYLQKENIIDESGMPKERFSAEFPKEGPSILRIQQVVRGDSAAYFCASSRTANEKLFFGSGTQLSVL.

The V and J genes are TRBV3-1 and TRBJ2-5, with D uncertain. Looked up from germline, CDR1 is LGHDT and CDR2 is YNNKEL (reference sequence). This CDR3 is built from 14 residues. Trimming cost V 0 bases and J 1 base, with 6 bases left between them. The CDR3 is CASSQEAVQETQYF. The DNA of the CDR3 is TGTGCCAGCAGCCAAGAAGCAGTCCAAGAGACCCAGTACTTC.

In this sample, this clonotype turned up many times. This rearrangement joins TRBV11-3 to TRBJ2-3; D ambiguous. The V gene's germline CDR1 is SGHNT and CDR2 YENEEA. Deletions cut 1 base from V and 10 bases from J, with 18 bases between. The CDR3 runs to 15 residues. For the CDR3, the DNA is TGTGCCAGCAGCTTAGGGGGTTTTGCGGCCAAACCGCAGTATTTT. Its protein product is CASSLGGFAAKPQYF.

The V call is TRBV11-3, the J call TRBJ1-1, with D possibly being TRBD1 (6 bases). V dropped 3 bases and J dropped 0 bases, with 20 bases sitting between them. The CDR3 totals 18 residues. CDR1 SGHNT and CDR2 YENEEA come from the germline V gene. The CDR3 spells CASSFSLGGGRMNTEAFF. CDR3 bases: TGTGCCAGCAGCTTTTCTCTGGGGGGGGGGCGGATGAACACTGAAGCTTTCTTT.

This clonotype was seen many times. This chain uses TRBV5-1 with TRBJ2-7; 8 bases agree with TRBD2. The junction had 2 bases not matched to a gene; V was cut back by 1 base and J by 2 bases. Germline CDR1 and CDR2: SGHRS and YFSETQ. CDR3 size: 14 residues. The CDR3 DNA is TGCGCCAGCAGCTTGACTAGCGGAGCCTACGAGCAGTACTTC. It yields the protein CASSLTSGAYEQYF.

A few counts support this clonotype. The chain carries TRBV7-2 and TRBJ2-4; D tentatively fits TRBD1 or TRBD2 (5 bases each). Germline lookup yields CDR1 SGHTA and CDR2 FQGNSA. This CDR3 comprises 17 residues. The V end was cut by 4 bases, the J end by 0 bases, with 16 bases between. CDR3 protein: CASSSRSRDGAKNIQYF. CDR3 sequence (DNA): TGTGCCAGCAGCTCCCGCTCCCGGGACGGAGCCAAAAACATTCAGTACTTC.

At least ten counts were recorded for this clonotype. The CDR3: CASSYTNPRGPTYNEQFF. The CDR3 DNA follows: TGTGCCAGCAGTTACACGAACCCGAGGGGTCCCACCTACAATGAGCAGTTCTTC. V is TRBV6-6 and J is TRBJ2-1; D possibly uses TRBD1 or TRBD2 (5 bases each). V was pared by 2 bases and J by 2 bases, with 19 bases between. Germline values: CDR1 MNHNY, CDR2 SVGAGI (reference sequence). CDR3 length equals 18 residues.

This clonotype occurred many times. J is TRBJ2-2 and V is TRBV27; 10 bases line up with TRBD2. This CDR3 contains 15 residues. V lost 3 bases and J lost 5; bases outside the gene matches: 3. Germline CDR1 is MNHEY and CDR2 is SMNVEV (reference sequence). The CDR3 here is CASSFSGRYTGELFF. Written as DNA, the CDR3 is TGTGCCAGCAGTTTTAGCGGGAGGTATACCGGGGAGCTGTTTTTT.

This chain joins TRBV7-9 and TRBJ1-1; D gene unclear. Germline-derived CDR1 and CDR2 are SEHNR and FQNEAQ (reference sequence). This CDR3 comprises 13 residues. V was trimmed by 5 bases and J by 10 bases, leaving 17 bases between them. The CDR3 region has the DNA TGTGCCAGCAGCCTGGGGTCAGGAGCTGGAGCTTTCTTT. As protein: CASSLGSGAGAFF.

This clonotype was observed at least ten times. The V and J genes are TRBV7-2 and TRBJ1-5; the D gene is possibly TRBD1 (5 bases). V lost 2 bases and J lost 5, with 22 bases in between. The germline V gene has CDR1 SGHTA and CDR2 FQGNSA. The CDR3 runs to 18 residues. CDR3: CASSLSGEEGLAHQPQHF. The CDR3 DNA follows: TGTGCCAGCAGCTTAAGTGGGGAGGAGGGGTTGGCTCATCAGCCCCAGCATTTT.